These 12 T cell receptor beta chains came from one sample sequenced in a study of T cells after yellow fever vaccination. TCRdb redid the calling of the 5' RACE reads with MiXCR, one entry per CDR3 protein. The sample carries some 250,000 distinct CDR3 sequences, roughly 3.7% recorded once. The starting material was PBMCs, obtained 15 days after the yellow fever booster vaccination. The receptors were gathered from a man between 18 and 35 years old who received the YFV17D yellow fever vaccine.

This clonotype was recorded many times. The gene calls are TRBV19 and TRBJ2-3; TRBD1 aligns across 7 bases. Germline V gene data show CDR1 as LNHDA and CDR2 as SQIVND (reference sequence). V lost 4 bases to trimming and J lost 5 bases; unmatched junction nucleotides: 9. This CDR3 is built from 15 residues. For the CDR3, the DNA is TGTGCCAGTAGTACACTCACAGGGGCGGGAGATACGCAGTATTTT. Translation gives CASSTLTGAGDTQYF.

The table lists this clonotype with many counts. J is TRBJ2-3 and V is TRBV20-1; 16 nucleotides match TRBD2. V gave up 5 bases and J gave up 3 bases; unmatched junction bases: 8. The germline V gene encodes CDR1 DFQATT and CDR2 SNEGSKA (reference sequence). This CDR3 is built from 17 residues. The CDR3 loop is CSAHPGTSGGATDTQYF. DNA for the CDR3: TGCAGTGCTCACCCCGGGACTAGCGGGGGGGCAACAGATACGCAGTATTTT.

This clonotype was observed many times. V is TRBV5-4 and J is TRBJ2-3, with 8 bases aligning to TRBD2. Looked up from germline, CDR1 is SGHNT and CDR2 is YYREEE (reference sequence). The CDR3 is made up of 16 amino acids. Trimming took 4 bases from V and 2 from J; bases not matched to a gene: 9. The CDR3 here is CASSRAAGAITDTQYF. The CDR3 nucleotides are TGTGCCAGCAGCCGAGCAGCGGGGGCCATCACAGATACGCAGTATTTT.

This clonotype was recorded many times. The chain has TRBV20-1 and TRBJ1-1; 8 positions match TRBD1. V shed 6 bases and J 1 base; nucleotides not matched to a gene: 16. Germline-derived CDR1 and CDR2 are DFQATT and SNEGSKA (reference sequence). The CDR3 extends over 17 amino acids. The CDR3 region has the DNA TGCAGTGCCCTAGAGGTTTACAGGGGGAGTTCGAACACTGAAGCTTTCTTT. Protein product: CSALEVYRGSSNTEAFF.

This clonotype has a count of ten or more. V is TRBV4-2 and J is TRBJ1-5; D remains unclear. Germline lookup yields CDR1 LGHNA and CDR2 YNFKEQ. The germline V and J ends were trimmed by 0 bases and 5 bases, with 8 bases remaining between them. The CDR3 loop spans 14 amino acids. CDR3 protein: CASSQEDGDQPQHF. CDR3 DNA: TGTGCCAGCAGCCAAGAGGATGGGGATCAGCCCCAGCATTTT.

CDR3 region: CASSFSGNNQPQHF. CDR3 bases: TGTGCCAGCAGTTTTTCGGGGAACAATCAGCCCCAGCATTTT. The rearrangement links TRBV12-3 or TRBV12-4 to TRBJ1-5; D is uncertain. The CDR3 loop spans 14 amino acids. V lost 3 bases, J lost 3 bases, and 9 bases lay in between.

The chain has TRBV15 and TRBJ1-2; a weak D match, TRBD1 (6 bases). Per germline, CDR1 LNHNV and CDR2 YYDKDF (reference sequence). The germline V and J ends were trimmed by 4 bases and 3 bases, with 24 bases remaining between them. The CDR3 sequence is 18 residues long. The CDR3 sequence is CATSTLDSKSTSYYGYTF. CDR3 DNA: TGTGCCACCAGCACCCTGGACAGCAAGTCAACCAGTTACTATGGCTACACCTTC. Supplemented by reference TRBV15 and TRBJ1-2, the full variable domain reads DAMVIQNPRYQVTQFGKPVTLSCSQTLNHNVMYWYQQKSSQAPKLLFHYYDKDFNNEADTPDNFQSRRPNTSFCFLDIRSPGLGDTAMYLCATSTLDSKSTSYYGYTFGSGTRLTVV.

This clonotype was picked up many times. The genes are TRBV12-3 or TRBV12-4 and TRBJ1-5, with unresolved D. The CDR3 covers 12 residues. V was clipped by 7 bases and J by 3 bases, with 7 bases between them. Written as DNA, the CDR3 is TGTGCCAGCACGACCAACAATCAGCCCCAGCATTTT. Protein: CASTTNNQPQHF.

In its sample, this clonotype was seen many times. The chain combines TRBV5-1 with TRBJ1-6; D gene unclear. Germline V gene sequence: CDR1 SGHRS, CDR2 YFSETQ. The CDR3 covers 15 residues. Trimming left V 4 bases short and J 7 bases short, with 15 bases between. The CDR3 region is CASSPGLGGNSPLHF. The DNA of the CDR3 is TGCGCCAGCAGCCCAGGACTCGGAGGGAATTCACCCCTCCACTTT.

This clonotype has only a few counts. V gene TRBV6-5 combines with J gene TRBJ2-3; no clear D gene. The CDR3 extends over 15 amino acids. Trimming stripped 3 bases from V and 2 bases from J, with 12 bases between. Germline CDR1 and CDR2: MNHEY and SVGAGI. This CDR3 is CASSYQPKYTDTQYF. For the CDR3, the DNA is TGTGCCAGCAGTTATCAACCGAAATACACAGATACGCAGTATTTT.

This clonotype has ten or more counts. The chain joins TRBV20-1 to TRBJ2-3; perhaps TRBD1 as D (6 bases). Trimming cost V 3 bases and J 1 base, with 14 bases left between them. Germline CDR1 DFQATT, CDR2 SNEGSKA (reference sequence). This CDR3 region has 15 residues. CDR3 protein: CSASTHRVGTDTQYF. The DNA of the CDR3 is TGCAGTGCTAGCACGCACAGGGTTGGCACAGATACGCAGTATTTT.

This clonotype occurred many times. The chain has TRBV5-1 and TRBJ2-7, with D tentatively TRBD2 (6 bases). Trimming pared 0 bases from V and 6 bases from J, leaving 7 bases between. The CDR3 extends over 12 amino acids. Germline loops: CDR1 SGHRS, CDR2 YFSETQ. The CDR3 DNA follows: TGCGCCAGCAGCTTGGGCGGGGTCGAGCAGTACTTC. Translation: CASSLGGVEQYF.